This TCR beta chain originates from a study of metastatic and nonmetastatic thyroid tumors. Through MiXCR, TCRdb re-clonotyped the PCR reads. This table holds around 5,000 clones, more than 15% found once. Thyroid surgery was performed in patients who had received no treatment beforehand. Germline CDR1 reads SSHAT; CDR2 reads FNYEAQ (reference sequence). The CDR3 is made up of 14 amino acids. This clone was recorded at least ten times. A much bigger clone sits one base away, suggesting this may be a read error. Sample: adjacent normal tissue. The J gene is TRBJ2-1, the V gene TRBV7-7; no reliable D call. The clonotype comes from a female donor with papillary thyroid cancer or a benign thyroid nodule (not recorded which). Some clones in this sample may be carry-over from other donors' samples. The CDR3 loop is CASSLAGRYNERFF. The CDR3 region has the DNA TGTGCTAGCAGCTTAGCCGGGCGGTACAATGAGCGGTTCTTC.